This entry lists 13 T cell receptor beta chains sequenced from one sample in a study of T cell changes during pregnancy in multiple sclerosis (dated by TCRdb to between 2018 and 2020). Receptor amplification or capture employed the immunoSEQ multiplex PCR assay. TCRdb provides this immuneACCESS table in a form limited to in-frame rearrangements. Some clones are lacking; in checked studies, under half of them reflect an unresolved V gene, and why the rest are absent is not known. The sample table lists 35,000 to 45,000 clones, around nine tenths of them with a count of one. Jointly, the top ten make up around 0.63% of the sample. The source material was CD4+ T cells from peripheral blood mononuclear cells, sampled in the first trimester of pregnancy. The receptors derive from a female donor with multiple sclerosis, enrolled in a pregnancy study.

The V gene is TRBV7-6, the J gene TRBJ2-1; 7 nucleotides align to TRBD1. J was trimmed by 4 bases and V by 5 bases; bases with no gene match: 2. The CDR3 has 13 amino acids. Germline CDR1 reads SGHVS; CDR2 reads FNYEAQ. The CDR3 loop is CASSGQAYNEQFF. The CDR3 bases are TGTGCCAGCAGCGGACAGGCTTACAATGAGCAGTTCTTC.

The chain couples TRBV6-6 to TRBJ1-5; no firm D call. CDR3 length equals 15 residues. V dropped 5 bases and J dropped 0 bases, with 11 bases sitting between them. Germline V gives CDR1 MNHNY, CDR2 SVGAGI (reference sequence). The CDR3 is CASSQTGNSNQPQHF. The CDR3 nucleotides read TGTGCCAGCAGTCAGACGGGGAATAGCAATCAGCCCCAGCATTTT.

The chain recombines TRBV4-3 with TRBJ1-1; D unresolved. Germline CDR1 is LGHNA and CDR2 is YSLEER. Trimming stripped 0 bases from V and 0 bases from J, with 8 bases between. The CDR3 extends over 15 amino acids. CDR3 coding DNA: TGCGCCAGCAGCCAAGATCTGGCCCTGAACACTGAAGCTTTCTTT. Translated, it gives CASSQDLALNTEAFF.

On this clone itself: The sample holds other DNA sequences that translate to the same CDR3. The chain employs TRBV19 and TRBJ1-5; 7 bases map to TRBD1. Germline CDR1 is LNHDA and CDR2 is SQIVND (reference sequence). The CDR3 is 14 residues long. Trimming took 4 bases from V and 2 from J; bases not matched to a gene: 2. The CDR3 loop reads CASSTDRGNQPQHF. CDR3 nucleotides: TGTGCCAGTAGTACAGACAGGGGCAATCAGCCCCAGCATTTT.

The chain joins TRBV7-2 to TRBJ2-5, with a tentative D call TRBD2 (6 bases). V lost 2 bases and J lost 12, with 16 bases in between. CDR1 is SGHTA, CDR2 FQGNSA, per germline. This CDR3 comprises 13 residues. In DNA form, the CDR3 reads TGTGCCAGCAGCTTAAGGGCGGGGCACAACGAGTACTTC. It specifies CASSLRAGHNEYF.

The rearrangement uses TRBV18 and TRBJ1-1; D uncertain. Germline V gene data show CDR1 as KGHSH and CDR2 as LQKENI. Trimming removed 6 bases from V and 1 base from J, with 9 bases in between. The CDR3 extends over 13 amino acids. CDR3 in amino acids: CASSSGANTEAFF. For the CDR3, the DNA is TGTGCCAGCTCCTCGGGTGCGAACACTGAAGCTTTCTTT.

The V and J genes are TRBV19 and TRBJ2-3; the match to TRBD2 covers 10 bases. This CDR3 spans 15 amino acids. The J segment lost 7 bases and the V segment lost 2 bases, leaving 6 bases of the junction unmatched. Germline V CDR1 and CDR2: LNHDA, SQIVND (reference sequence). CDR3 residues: CASSIRLAGVHTQYF. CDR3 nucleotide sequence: TGTGCCAGTAGTATAAGGCTAGCGGGAGTTCATACGCAGTATTTT.

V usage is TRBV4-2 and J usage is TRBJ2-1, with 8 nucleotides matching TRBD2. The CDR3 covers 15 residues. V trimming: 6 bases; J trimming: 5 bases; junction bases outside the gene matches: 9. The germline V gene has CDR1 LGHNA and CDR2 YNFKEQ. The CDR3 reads CASRSSGRSNNEQFF. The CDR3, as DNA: TGTGCCAGCAGATCCAGCGGGAGAAGTAACAATGAGCAGTTCTTC.

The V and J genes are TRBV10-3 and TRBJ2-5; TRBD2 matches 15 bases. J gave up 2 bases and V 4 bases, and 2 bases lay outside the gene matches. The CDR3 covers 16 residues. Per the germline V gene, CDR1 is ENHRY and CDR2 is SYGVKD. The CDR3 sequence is CAISGTSGRAQETQYF. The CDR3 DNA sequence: TGTGCCATCAGTGGGACTAGCGGGAGGGCTCAAGAGACCCAGTACTTC.

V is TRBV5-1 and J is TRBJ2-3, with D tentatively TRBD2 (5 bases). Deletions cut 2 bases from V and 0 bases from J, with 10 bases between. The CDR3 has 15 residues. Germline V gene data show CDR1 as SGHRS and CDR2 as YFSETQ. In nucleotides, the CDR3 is TGCGCCAGCAGCTTCCAGCGGTCTAGCACAGATACGCAGTATTTT. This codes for CASSFQRSSTDTQYF. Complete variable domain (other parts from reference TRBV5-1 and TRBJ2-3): KAGVTQTPRYLIKTRGQQVTLSCSPISGHRSVSWYQQTPGQGLQFLFEYFSETQRNKGNFPGRFSGRQFSNSRSEMNVSTLELGDSALYLCASSFQRSSTDTQYFGPGTRLTVL.

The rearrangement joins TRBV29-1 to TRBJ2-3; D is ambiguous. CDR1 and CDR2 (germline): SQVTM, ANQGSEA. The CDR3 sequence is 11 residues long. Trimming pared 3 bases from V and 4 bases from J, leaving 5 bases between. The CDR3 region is CSVDLADTQYF. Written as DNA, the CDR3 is TGCAGCGTTGATCTCGCAGATACGCAGTATTTT.

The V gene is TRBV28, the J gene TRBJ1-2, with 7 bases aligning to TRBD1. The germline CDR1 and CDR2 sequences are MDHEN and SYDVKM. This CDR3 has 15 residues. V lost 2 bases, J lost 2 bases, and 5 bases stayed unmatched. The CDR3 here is CASSLPTGANYGYTF. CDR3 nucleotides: TGTGCCAGCAGTTTACCTACAGGGGCCAACTATGGCTACACCTTC.

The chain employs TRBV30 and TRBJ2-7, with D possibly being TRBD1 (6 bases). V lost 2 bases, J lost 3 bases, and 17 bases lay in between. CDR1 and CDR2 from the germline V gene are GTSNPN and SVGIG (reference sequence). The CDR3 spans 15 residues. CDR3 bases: TGTGCCTGGAGTCCCGTGGGCAGGGGAGACTACGAGCAGTACTTC. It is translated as CAWSPVGRGDYEQYF.